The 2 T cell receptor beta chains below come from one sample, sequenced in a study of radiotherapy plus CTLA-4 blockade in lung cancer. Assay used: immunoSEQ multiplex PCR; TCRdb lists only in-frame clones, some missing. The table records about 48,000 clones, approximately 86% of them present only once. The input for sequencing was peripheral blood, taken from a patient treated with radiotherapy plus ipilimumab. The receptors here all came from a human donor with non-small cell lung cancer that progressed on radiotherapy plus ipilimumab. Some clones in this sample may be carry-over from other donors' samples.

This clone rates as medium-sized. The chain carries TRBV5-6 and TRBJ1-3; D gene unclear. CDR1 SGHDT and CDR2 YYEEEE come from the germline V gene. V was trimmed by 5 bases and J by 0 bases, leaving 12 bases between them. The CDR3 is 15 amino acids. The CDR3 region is CASSPDPSSGNTIYF. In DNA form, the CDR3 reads TGTGCCAGCAGTCCCGATCCGAGCTCTGGAAACACCATATATTTT.

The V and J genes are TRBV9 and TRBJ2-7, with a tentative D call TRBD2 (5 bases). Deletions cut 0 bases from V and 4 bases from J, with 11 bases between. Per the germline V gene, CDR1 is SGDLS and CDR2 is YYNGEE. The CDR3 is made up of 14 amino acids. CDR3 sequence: CASSVAGGGYEQYF. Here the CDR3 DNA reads TGTGCCAGCAGCGTAGCAGGTGGAGGATACGAGCAGTACTTC.